This is a list of T cell receptor beta chains from one sample in a study of T-cell memory formation after mild COVID-19. TCRdb used MiXCR to reprocess the 5' RACE reads, holding one entry per CDR3 protein. The sample records under 300,000 distinct CDR3 sequences, approximately 16% being singletons. The sample consisted of PBMCs or a T cell subset sorted from them (not recorded which). The origin of the receptors is a man younger than 35 who had mild COVID-19 (a few samples of this study predate the infection). Cell type and time point are not known. Each CDR3 is given with its conserved first and last residue. A D gene is named only where the DNA matches it firmly. Clone size is not always given. Where it is, it says once, few, many or a class for expanded clones.

TRBD2 TRBJ2-2 TRBV12-3/TRBV12-4 - TGTGCCAGCAAGGGACTACAGAACACCGGGGAGCTGTTTTTT CASKGLQNTGELFF
- TRBJ1-1 TRBV20-1 - TGCAGTGCTTCCTGGACAGCGTCAACTGGTTTTGCTTTCTTT CSASWTASTGFAFF
- TRBJ2-5 TRBV7-3 - TGTGCCAGCAGCTTATCCGGGGGCAAGACCCAGTACTTC CASSLSGGKTQYF
- TRBJ2-3 TRBV5-1 many TGCGCCAGCAGCTGGACTCCTGTCACAGATACGCAGTATTTT CASSWTPVTDTQYF
TRBD2 TRBJ2-7 TRBV15 few TGTGCCACCAGCAGGACCGGGACTAGCTTGAAAGAGCAGTACTTC CATSRTGTSLKEQYF
- TRBJ1-5 TRBV19 few TGTGCCAGTAGAGTCGGGACGGACTCTTGGCCCCAGCATTTT CASRVGTDSWPQHF
- TRBJ1-1 TRBV5-1 few TGCGCCAGCAAAGGGACACTGAACACTGAAGCTTTCTTT CASKGTLNTEAFF
TRBD1 TRBJ1-5 TRBV30 few TGTGCCGCGACAGGGTCGAGGGATCAGCCCCAGCATTTT CAATGSRDQPQHF
- TRBJ2-7 TRBV6-5 - TGTGCCAGCAGTTCGGACTCATTGAGCTCCTACGAGCAGTACTTC CASSSDSLSSYEQYF
- TRBJ1-1 TRBV18 - TGTGCCAGCTCACCGTCGCGGGAAGCTTTCTTT CASSPSREAFF
- TRBJ2-3 TRBV9 few TGTGCCAGCAGCGTGAGGGTTAGCACAGATACGCAGTATTTT CASSVRVSTDTQYF
TRBD1 TRBJ2-3 TRBV12-3/TRBV12-4 many TGTGCCAGCAGTAGACAGGGGACCACAGATACGCAGTATTTT CASSRQGTTDTQYF
- TRBJ2-3 TRBV5-1 few TGCGCCAGCAGCCCTCCGACCCCTTCGGGGGATACGCAGTATTTT CASSPPTPSGDTQYF
TRBD1 TRBJ2-4 TRBV4-1 few TGCGCCAGCAGCCAAGACCGTGGGACAGAAACCCTTGCCAAAAACATTCAGTACTTC CASSQDRGTETLAKNIQYF
TRBD2 TRBJ2-2 TRBV9 few TGTGCCAGCAGCGCACACGGGGGGGCCGTCGCCGGGGAGCTGTTTTTT CASSAHGGAVAGELFF
- TRBJ1-6 TRBV30 many TGTGCCTGGAGTGAACGGCAGAGCTCCTATAATTCACCCCTCCACTTT CAWSERQSSYNSPLHF
- TRBJ2-3 TRBV4-3 few TGCGCCAGCAGCCAAGCGAGGGAGGATACGCAGTATTTT CASSQAREDTQYF
- TRBJ1-4 TRBV7-2 few TGTGCCAGCAGCCACCGGGACAATCCTGAAAAACTGTTTTTT CASSHRDNPEKLFF
TRBD1 TRBJ1-1 TRBV7-8 many TGTGCCAGCAGCTTAGCGGGACAGGGGGCGTCTTTCTTT CASSLAGQGASFF
TRBD2 TRBJ2-3 TRBV24-1 - TGTGCCACCAGTAGCGGGGGGGTTGGCACAGATACGCAGTATTTT CATSSGGVGTDTQYF
- TRBJ1-6 TRBV7-2 - TGTGCCAGCAGCTTTCAGGGCTTGGATTCACCCCTCCACTTT CASSFQGLDSPLHF
TRBD2 TRBJ2-3 TRBV5-1 - TGCGCCAGCAGCCTTTCTAGCGGCTCAGATACGCAGTATTTT CASSLSSGSDTQYF
- TRBJ1-1 TRBV18 many TGTGCCAGCTCACCACCTCCGGACAACCCTGAAGCTTTCTTT CASSPPPDNPEAFF
- TRBJ2-7 TRBV12-3/TRBV12-4 few TGTGCCAGCAGTTTTCTAGGCGCGTGGGAGCAGTACTTC CASSFLGAWEQYF
- TRBJ1-3 TRBV10-3 few TGTGCCATCAGTCAGGGCTCTGGAAACACCATATATTTT CAISQGSGNTIYF
- TRBJ2-3 TRBV3-1 - TGTGCCAGCAGCCCGAAGGGGCGGGCAAATACGCAGTATTTT CASSPKGRANTQYF
TRBD2 TRBJ2-3 TRBV12-3/TRBV12-4 few TGTGCCAGCAGTCTAAGACTAGCGGGGGGGCAATATACGCAGTATTTT CASSLRLAGGQYTQYF
TRBD1 TRBJ1-2 TRBV4-2 few TGTGCCAGCAGCCAAGAACAGGGGGTGAACTATGGCTACACCTTC CASSQEQGVNYGYTF
- TRBJ1-3 TRBV5-1 few TGCGCCAGCAGCTTGGACGGGCGCTCTGGAAACACCATATATTTT CASSLDGRSGNTIYF